The source of this T cell receptor beta chain is a study of blood T cell repertoires in COVID-19. As for the study in general: Material from acute and convalescent COVID-19 was sourced from the United States, Italy and Spain. The analysed material was cDNA or gDNA that came from T cells, B-cell-depleted T cells, or PBMCs.

Germline assignment: CDR1 SQVTM and CDR2 ANQGSEA. Trimming cost V 1 base and J 7 bases; bases outside gene matches: 4. The CDR3 has 13 residues. Study processing details: Reference gene primer amplification yielded estimated nucleated cell counts. Generated by immunoSEQ multiplex PCR, the TCRdb table keeps only in-frame clones and is missing some. That table supplies the V and J calls and clone size; D and trimming were determined from the DNA. The sample consists of some 320,000 clones, around nine tenths of them appearing once. J is TRBJ1-2 and V is TRBV29-1; 9 bases are a match to TRBD1. This TCR came from a man aged 55 to 69 who had recovered from COVID-19. Sample: PBMCs or T cells enriched from blood (not recorded which). This chain's CDR3 is CSVEVTGGFGYTF. CDR3 DNA: TGCAGCGTTGAAGTTACAGGGGGCTTTGGCTACACCTTC.